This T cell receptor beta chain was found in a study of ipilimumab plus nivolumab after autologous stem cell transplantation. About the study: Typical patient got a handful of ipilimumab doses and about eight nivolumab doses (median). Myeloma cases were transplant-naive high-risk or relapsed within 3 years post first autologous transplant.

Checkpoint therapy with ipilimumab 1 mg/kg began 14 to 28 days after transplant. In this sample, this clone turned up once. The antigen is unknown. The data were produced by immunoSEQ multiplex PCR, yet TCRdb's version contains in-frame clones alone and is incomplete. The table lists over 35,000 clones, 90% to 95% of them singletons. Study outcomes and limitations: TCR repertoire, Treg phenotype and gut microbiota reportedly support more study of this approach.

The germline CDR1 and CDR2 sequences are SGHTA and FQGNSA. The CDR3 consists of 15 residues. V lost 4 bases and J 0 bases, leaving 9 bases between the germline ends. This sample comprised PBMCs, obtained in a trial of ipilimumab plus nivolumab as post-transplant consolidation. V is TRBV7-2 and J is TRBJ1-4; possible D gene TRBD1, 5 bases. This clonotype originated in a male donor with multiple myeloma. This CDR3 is CASSWGGATNEKLFF. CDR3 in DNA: TGTGCCAGCAGCTGGGGGGGGGCAACTAATGAAAAACTGTTTTTT.